The clone carrying this T cell receptor beta chain was observed at least ten times. Its antigen remains unidentified. Constant-region reverse primers amplified full-length variable regions, followed by semi-nested Nested Universal Primer A PCR. TCRdb redid the calling of the 5' RACE reads with MiXCR, one entry per CDR3 protein. In the table there are approximately 40,000 distinct CDR3 sequences, approximately 20% of which are singletons. The V segment lost 1 base and the J segment 8 bases; nucleotides outside the gene matches: 7. Germline CDR1 SGHTA, CDR2 FQGNSA. The CDR3 extends over 15 amino acids. Naive CD4+ T cells were purified with Tregs depleted by CD25. Study-level results: The TCR gene usage of tumor memory CD4+ T cells clustered together with blood and lymph node memory CD4+ cells and with lymph node naive CD4+ cells. Larger-cohort validation covered only one TCR beta V-J rearrangement.

The receptor was isolated from a female donor with breast cancer. Sequencing used naive CD4+ T cells sorted from a lymph node. This sample's subset: naive CD4+ T cells, CD4+CD45RA+CD25-. The rearrangement joins TRBV7-2 to TRBJ2-1; TRBD2 aligns across 8 bases. The CDR3 DNA follows: TGTGCCAGCAGCTTAGACGGGACTAGGAGTCATGAGCAGTTCTTC. This encodes CASSLDGTRSHEQFF.